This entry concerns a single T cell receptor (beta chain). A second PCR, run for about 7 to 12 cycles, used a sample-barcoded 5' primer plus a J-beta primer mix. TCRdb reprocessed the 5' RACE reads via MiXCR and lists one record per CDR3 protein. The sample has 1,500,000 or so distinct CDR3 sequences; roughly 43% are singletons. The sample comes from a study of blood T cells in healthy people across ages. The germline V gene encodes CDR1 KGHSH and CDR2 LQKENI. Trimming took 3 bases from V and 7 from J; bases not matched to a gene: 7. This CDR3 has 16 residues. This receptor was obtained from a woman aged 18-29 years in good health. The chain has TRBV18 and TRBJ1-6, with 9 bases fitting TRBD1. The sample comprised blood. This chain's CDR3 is CASSPPGQGRNSPLHF. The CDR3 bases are TGTGCCAGCTCACCGCCGGGACAGGGTCGAAATTCACCCCTCCACTTT.